These 20 T cell receptor beta chains came from one sample sequenced in a study of shared clonotypes between healthy human individuals. Using immunoSEQ multiplex PCR, the repertoire was profiled, and TCRdb retains in-frame clones only, with some absent. The sample yields about half a million clones, roughly three quarters seen once. The source material was PBMCs. The receptors were sampled from a woman in her forties in good health. Some clones in this sample may be carry-over from other donors' samples.

This clone was picked up many times. The rearrangement links TRBV10-2 to TRBJ1-4, with D possibly being TRBD1 (6 bases). Germline CDR1 WSHSY, CDR2 SAAADI. This CDR3 contains 15 residues. Trimming pared 2 bases from V and 5 bases from J, leaving 12 bases between. CDR3 sequence reads: CASSEPDRGNEKLFF. In DNA, the CDR3 is TGCGCCAGCAGTGAGCCGGACAGAGGGAATGAAAAACTGTTTTTT.

This sequence joins TRBV30 and TRBJ2-7; D is uncertain. Germline V gives CDR1 GTSNPN, CDR2 SVGIG (reference sequence). CDR3 length: 14 residues. V was trimmed by 5 bases and J by 5 bases, leaving 19 bases between them. The CDR3 region has the DNA TGTGCCTGGGGAAGATACTTGTCTGGCGACGAGCAGTACTTC. This translates into CAWGRYLSGDEQYF.

CDR3: CASPPGVGETQYF. The CDR3 DNA reads as TGCGCCAGCCCCCCGGGGGTGGGCGAGACCCAGTACTTC. The chain recombines TRBV10-1 with TRBJ2-5, with D possibly being TRBD2 (6 bases). With 8 bases removed from V and 5 bases from J, the gap between germline ends came to 15 bases. The germline V gene has CDR1 WNHNN and CDR2 SYGVQD (reference sequence). The CDR3 loop spans 13 amino acids.

The rearrangement links TRBV28 to TRBJ2-2; 10 bases are shared with TRBD1. Germline CDR1 is MDHEN and CDR2 is SYDVKM. The CDR3 has 14 residues. With V trimmed by 6 bases and J by 6 bases, 4 bases remained unmatched. For the CDR3, the DNA is TGTGCCAGCAGAAGACAGGGGGCGGCCGGGGAGCTGTTTTTT. Translation gives CASRRQGAAGELFF.

The chain carries TRBV5-6 and TRBJ1-2; D call uncertain. Germline CDR1 SGHDT, CDR2 YYEEEE. Trimming took off 2 bases at V and 7 bases at J, with 6 bases between the two ends. The CDR3 runs 11 residues. The CDR3 DNA is TGTGCCAGCAGCTTTGGTAGTGGCTACACCTTC. This encodes CASSFGSGYTF.

This clone was counted once. The chain combines TRBV2 with TRBJ1-5; TRBD1 is a possible D gene (6 bases). CDR3 length equals 13 residues. Per germline, CDR1 SNHLY and CDR2 FYNNEI. The germline V and J ends were trimmed by 4 bases and 7 bases, with 11 bases remaining between them. CDR3 nucleotide sequence: TGTGCCAGCAGTGCAGGGGCAGGGCAGCCCCAGCATTTT. Its protein is CASSAGAGQPQHF. The complete variable domain, with remaining parts taken from reference TRBV2 and TRBJ1-5, reads EPEVTQTPSHQVTQMGQEVILRCVPISNHLYFYWYRQILGQKVEFLVSFYNNEISEKSEIFDDQFSVERPDGSNFTLKIRSTKLEDSAMYFCASSAGAGQPQHFGDGTRLSIL.

V is TRBV6-1 and J is TRBJ1-2, with a possible D match to TRBD1 (6 bases). Germline V lookup: CDR1 MNHNS, CDR2 SASEGT. The CDR3 spans 14 residues. Trimming stripped 3 bases from V and 4 bases from J, with 12 bases between. CDR3 in amino acids: CASSELGGFYGYTF. Written as DNA, the CDR3 is TGTGCCAGCAGTGAGCTAGGGGGGTTCTATGGCTACACCTTC.

The chain joins TRBV19 to TRBJ2-2; 7 bases are a match to TRBD2. The CDR3 sequence is 16 residues long. J lost 4 bases, V lost 3 bases, and 8 bases had no gene match. In germline, CDR1 is LNHDA, CDR2 SQIVND (reference sequence). Written as DNA, the CDR3 is TGTGCCAGTAGTATTCCCCGCGGGAGCGGCACCGGGGAGCTGTTTTTT. Amino acid sequence: CASSIPRGSGTGELFF.

This clone appeared many times. The V call is TRBV29-1, the J call TRBJ1-1; no clear D. V was pared by 2 bases and J by 8 bases, with 12 bases between. The germline gives CDR1 SQVTM, CDR2 ANQGSEA. The CDR3 runs 12 residues. The CDR3 DNA follows: TGCAGCGTTGAATCTGAGGGAACGGAAGCTTTCTTT. Translated, it gives CSVESEGTEAFF.

The chain carries TRBV29-1 and TRBJ1-6; 10 bases are a match to TRBD1. Germline-derived CDR1 and CDR2 are SQVTM and ANQGSEA. This CDR3 region has 13 residues. J lost 7 bases, V lost 7 bases, and 4 bases had no gene match. The CDR3 coding sequence is TGCAGCGCTCGGACAGGGGGGAATTCACCCCTCCACTTT. Protein product: CSARTGGNSPLHF.

This clone occurred a few times. The chain couples TRBV28 to TRBJ1-5; maybe TRBD1 (5 bases). V lost 5 bases and J 0 bases, leaving 8 bases between the germline ends. The CDR3 has 14 amino acids. Germline V lookup: CDR1 MDHEN, CDR2 SYDVKM. For the CDR3, the DNA is TGTGCCAGCAGTCTCAGGGATAGCAATCAGCCCCAGCATTTT. Its translation: CASSLRDSNQPQHF.

This clone was observed a few times. The CDR3 is CASSHGTSTDTQYF. The CDR3 nucleotides read TGTGCCAGCTCACACGGGACTAGCACAGATACGCAGTATTTT. This chain uses TRBV18 with TRBJ2-3; TRBD2 might be the D (6 bases). Germline-derived CDR1 and CDR2 are KGHSH and LQKENI. Trimming pared 4 bases from V and 0 bases from J, leaving 8 bases between. CDR3 length: 14 residues.

In this sample, this clone turned up many times. This specimen includes other DNA sequences encoding the same CDR3. V and J are TRBV5-1 and TRBJ1-1, with D maybe TRBD1 (5 bases). Germline V lookup: CDR1 SGHRS, CDR2 YFSETQ. This CDR3 is 14 amino acids long. Trimming stripped 0 bases from V and 3 bases from J, with 9 bases between. The CDR3 loop reads CASSLVGDDTEAFF. CDR3 coding DNA: TGCGCCAGCAGCTTGGTAGGGGATGACACTGAAGCTTTCTTT.

J is TRBJ2-3 and V is TRBV29-1, with D perhaps matching TRBD2 (6 bases). Trimming took 4 bases from V and 4 from J, leaving 15 bases between them. This CDR3 contains 14 residues. Per the germline V gene, CDR1 is SQVTM and CDR2 is ANQGSEA. CDR3 coding DNA: TGCAGCGTTGTAGGACGGGAGTCTTCAGATACGCAGTATTTT. Encoded protein: CSVVGRESSDTQYF.

This clone has ten or more counts. The chain combines TRBV2 with TRBJ2-7; D remains ambiguous. Germline-derived CDR1 and CDR2 are SNHLY and FYNNEI. The CDR3 spans 12 residues. V was cut by 1 base and J by 9 bases, with 10 bases left in between. The CDR3 DNA reads as TGTGCCAGCAGTGAAGGGGCTACGTCGCAGTACTTC. Translated, it gives CASSEGATSQYF.

The rearrangement uses TRBV7-9 and TRBJ2-7; TRBD2 matches at 10 bases. CDR1 SEHNR and CDR2 FQNEAQ come from the germline V gene (reference sequence). The ends lost 7 bases at V and 2 bases at J; junction bases unmatched: 2. This CDR3 region has 13 residues. CDR3 protein: CASTSGSTYEQYF. The CDR3 DNA is TGTGCCAGCACTAGCGGGAGCACCTACGAGCAGTACTTC.

This clone was seen only a few times. The chain uses TRBV11-2 and TRBJ2-7; D ambiguous. Trimming removed 6 bases from V and 0 bases from J, with 21 bases in between. The germline V gene encodes CDR1 SGHAT and CDR2 FQNNGV. CDR3 length: 17 amino acids. CDR3 region: CASRSGIWNSSSYEQYF. The CDR3 nucleotides read TGTGCCAGCAGAAGTGGGATTTGGAACAGTAGCTCCTACGAGCAGTACTTC.

V gene TRBV19 combines with J gene TRBJ1-1; the D is unclear. Germline V lookup: CDR1 LNHDA, CDR2 SQIVND (reference sequence). CDR3 length: 13 residues. Between the trimmed V and J ends, which lost 6 bases and 4 bases, there was a span of 12 bases. The CDR3 region has the DNA TGTGCCAGTAGAAGGCAGCTCTCCACTGAAGCTTTCTTT. Its translation: CASRRQLSTEAFF.

The V call is TRBV27, the J call TRBJ1-2; tentative D call: TRBD1 (5 bases). Germline values: CDR1 MNHEY, CDR2 SMNVEV (reference sequence). V lost 5 bases to trimming and J lost 4 bases, with 20 bases between them. CDR3 length equals 16 residues. In DNA, the CDR3 is TGTGCCAGCAGTCGACTCCGCCTAAGGGGCGTCTATGGCTACACCTTC. Translating gives CASSRLRLRGVYGYTF.

This chain uses TRBV4-2 with TRBJ2-7; D gene ambiguous. V was clipped by 0 bases and J by 2 bases, with 5 bases between them. The CDR3 length is 13 residues. Per germline, CDR1 LGHNA and CDR2 YNFKEQ. CDR3 region: CASSQDLAYEQYF. DNA of the CDR3: TGTGCCAGCAGCCAAGATCTAGCCTACGAGCAGTACTTC.